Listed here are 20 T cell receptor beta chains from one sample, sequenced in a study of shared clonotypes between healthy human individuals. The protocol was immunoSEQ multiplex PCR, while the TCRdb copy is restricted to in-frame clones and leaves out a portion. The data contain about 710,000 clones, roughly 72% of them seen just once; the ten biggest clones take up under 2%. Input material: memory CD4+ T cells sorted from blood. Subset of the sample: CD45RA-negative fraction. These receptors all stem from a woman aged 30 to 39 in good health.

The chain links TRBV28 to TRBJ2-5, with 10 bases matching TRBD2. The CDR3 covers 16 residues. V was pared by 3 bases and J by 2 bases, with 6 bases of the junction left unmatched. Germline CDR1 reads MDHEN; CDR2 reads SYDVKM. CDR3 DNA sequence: TGTGCCAGCAGTTTGTCGAGCGGGAGGGTTCAAGAGACCCAGTACTTC. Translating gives CASSLSSGRVQETQYF.

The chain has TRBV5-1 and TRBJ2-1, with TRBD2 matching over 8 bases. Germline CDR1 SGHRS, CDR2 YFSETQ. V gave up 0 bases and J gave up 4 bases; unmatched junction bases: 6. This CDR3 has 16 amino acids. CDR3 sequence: CASSLDLAGGYNEQFF. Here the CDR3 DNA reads TGCGCCAGCAGCTTGGACTTGGCGGGAGGATACAATGAGCAGTTCTTC.

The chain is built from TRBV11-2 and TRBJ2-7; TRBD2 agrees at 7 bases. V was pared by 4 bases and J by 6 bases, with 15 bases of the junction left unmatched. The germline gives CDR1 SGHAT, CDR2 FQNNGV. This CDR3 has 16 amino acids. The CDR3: CASSSRGVQPAAEQYF. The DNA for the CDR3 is TGTGCCAGCAGCTCCCGGGGGGTCCAGCCGGCCGCCGAGCAGTACTTC.

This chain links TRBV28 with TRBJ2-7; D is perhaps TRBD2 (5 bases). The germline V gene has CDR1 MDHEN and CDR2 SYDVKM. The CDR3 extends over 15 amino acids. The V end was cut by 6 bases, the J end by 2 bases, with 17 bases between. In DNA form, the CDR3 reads TGTGCCAGCAGCTCCGTGAGGGATTACCCCTACGAGCAGTACTTC. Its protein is CASSSVRDYPYEQYF.

Here the CDR3 DNA reads TGCAGCGTTGAAGTAGGGGACAGCTTGAGCCAGTACTTC. Its translation is CSVEVGDSLSQYF. The chain is built from TRBV29-1 and TRBJ2-5, with 7 bases fitting TRBD1. This CDR3 contains 13 residues. The germline V gene has CDR1 SQVTM and CDR2 ANQGSEA. Trimming at V came to 1 base and at J to 10 bases, leaving 9 bases not matched to a gene.

CDR3 sequence: CASRELAGGSHEQFF. CDR3 DNA: TGTGCCAGCAGGGAACTAGCGGGAGGGTCGCATGAGCAGTTCTTC. The chain has TRBV27 and TRBJ2-1; 13 positions agree with TRBD2. Losses at the gene ends were 6 bases for V and 8 bases for J; bases not matched to a gene: 7. Germline assignment: CDR1 MNHEY and CDR2 SMNVEV (reference sequence). The CDR3 contains 15 residues.

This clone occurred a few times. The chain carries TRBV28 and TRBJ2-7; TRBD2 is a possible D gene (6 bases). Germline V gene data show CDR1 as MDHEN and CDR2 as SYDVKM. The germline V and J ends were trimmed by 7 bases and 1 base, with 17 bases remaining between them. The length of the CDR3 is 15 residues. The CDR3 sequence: CASKGPGVGSYEQYF. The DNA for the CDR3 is TGTGCCAGCAAAGGGCCGGGGGTTGGGTCCTACGAGCAGTACTTC.

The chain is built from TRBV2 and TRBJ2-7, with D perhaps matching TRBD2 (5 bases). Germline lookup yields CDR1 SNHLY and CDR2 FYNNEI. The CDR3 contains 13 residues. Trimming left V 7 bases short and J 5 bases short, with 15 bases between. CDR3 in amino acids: CASNGEVIHEQYF. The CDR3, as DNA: TGTGCCAGCAACGGGGAAGTGATCCACGAGCAGTACTTC.

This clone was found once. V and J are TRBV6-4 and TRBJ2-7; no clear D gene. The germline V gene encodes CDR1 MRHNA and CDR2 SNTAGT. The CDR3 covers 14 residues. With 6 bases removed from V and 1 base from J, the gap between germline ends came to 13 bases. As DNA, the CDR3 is TGTGCCAGCAGGGTGGAAGACGTTTCCTACGAGCAGTACTTC. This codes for CASRVEDVSYEQYF.

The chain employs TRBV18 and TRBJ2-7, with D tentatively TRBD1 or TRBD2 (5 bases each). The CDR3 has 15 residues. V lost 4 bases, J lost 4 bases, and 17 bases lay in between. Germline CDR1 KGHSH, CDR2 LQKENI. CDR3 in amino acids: CASSLDSQTMYEQYF. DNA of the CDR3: TGTGCCAGCTCACTCGACAGTCAGACTATGTACGAGCAGTACTTC.

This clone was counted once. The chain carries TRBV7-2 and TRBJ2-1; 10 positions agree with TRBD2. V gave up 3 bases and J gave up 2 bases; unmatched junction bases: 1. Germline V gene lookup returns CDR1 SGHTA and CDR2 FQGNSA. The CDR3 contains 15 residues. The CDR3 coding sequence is TGTGCCAGCAGCTTGACTAGCGGGCCCTACAATGAGCAGTTCTTC. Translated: CASSLTSGPYNEQFF.

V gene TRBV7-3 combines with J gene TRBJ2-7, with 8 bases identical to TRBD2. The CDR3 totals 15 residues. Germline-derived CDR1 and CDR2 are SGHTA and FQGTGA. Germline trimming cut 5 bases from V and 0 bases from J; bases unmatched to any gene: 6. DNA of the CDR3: TGTGCCAGCAGCCCTAGCGGGTCTGACTCCTACGAGCAGTACTTC. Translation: CASSPSGSDSYEQYF. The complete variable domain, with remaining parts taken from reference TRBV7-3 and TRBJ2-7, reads GAGVSQTPSNKVTEKGKYVELRCDPISGHTALYWYRQSLGQGPEFLIYFQGTGAADDSGLPNDRFFAVRPEGSVSTLKIQRTERGDSAVYLCASSPSGSDSYEQYFGPGTRLTVT.

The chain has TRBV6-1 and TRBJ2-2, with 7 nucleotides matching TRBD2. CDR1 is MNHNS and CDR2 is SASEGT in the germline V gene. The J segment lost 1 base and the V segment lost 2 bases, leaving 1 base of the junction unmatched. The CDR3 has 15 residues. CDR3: CASSESSGNTGELFF. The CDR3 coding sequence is TGTGCCAGCAGTGAATCTAGCGGGAACACCGGGGAGCTGTTTTTT.

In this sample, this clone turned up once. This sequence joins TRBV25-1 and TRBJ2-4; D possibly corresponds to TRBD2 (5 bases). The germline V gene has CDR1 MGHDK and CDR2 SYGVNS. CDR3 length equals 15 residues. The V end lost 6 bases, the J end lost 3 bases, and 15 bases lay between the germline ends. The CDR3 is CASSPGSDDKNIQYF. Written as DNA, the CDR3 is TGTGCCAGCAGCCCGGGGAGCGACGACAAAAACATTCAGTACTTC. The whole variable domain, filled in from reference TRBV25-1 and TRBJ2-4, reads EADIYQTPRYLVIGTGKKITLECSQTMGHDKMYWYQQDPGMELHLIHYSYGVNSTEKGDLSSESTVSRIRTEHFPLTLESARPSHTSQYLCASSPGSDDKNIQYFGAGTRLSVL.

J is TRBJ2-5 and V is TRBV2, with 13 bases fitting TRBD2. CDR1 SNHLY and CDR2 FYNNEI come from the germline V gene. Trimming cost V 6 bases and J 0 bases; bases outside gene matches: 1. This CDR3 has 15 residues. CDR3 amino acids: CASRGLAGDQETQYF. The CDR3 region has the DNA TGTGCCAGCAGAGGACTAGCGGGAGACCAAGAGACCCAGTACTTC.

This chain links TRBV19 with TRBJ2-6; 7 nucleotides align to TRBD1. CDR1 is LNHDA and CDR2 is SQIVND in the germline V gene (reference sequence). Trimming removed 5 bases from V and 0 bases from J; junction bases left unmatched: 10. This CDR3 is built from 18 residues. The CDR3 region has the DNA TGTGCCAGTAGTCTAAGGGGGCCGGACTTCTCTGGGGCCAACGTCCTGACTTTC. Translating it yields CASSLRGPDFSGANVLTF.

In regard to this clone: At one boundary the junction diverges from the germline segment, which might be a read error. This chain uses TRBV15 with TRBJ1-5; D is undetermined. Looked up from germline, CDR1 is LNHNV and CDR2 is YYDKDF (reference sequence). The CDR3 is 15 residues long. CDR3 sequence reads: CATSRDPGPNPPQHF. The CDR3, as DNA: TGTGCCACCAGCAGAGATCCCGGGCCCAATCCGCCCCAGCATTTT.

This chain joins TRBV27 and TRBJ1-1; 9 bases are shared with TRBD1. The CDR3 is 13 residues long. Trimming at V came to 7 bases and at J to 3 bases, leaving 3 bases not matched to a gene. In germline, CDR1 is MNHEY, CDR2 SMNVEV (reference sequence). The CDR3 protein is CASKRQGDTEAFF. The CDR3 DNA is TGTGCCAGCAAAAGACAGGGGGACACTGAAGCTTTCTTT.

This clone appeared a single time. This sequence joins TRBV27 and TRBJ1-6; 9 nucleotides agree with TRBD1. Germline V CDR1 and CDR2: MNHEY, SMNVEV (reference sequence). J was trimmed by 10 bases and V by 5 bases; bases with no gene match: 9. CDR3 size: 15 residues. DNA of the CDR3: TGTGCCAGCAGTCCCCGGGACAGGGCCTTGTCACCCCTCCACTTT. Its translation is CASSPRDRALSPLHF.

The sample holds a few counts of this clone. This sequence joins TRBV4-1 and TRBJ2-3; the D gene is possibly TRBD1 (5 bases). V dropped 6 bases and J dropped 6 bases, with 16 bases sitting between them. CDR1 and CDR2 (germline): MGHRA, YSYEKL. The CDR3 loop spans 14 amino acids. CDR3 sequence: CASRPGLTADTQYF. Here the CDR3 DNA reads TGCGCCAGCAGACCCGGCTTGACAGCGGATACGCAGTATTTT.